A selection of T cell receptor beta chains follows, all from one sample in a study of blood T cell repertoires in COVID-19. Here immunoSEQ multiplex PCR was the method, and the copy in TCRdb shows in-frame clones only, minus some. The sample includes some 240,000 clones, more than 75% seen only once; the top ten take roughly 3.3%. Sequenced material: PBMCs or T cells enriched from blood (not recorded which). These receptors all come from a woman aged 40 to 49 with acute COVID-19. The CDR3 runs from the conserved cysteine through the conserved F or W. A D gene is named only where the DNA matches it firmly. Only part of the rows carry a size: once, few, many, or a class if the clone is expanded.

d_call j_call clone_size v_call cdr3_nt cdr3_aa
- TRBJ2-5 - TRBV15 TGTGCCACCAGCATCCCGGGACTTCAAGAGACCCAGTACTTC CATSIPGLQETQYF
TRBD2 TRBJ2-3 few TRBV28 TGTGCCAGCAGTTTGACTAGCGGGAGGATAGATACGCAGTATTTT CASSLTSGRIDTQYF
- TRBJ2-3 - TRBV24-1 TGTGCCACCAGTGATCCCGGACAGGCGGGGGATACGCAGTATTTT CATSDPGQAGDTQYF
- TRBJ2-3 - TRBV5-1 TGCGCCAGCAGCTTGTACCAGAGCACAGATACGCAGTATTTT CASSLYQSTDTQYF
- TRBJ1-3 - TRBV6-5 TGTGCCAGCAGTTACCTCGGACTTACCGGATCAAACACCATATATTTT CASSYLGLTGSNTIYF
- TRBJ2-2 - TRBV9 TGTGCCAGCAAGGCGGGCGCGAACACCGGGGAGCTGTTTTTT CASKAGANTGELFF
- TRBJ2-5 - TRBV6-5 TGTGCCAGCAGTTACTCCGAAGAGACCCAGTACTTC CASSYSEETQYF
- TRBJ2-6 - TRBV5-6 TGTGCCAGCAGCCCCTTGGTGCGAACAGGCTCTGGGGCCAACGTCCTGACTTTC CASSPLVRTGSGANVLTF
- TRBJ1-1 - TRBV3-1/TRBV3-2 TGTGCCAGCAGCCACGCAACAGGGCATTATGGAACTGAAGCTTTCTTT CASSHATGHYGTEAFF
- TRBJ1-6 - TRBV27 TGTGCCAGCAGTTCGTCGGGAAGGTCACCCCTCCACTTT CASSSSGRSPLHF